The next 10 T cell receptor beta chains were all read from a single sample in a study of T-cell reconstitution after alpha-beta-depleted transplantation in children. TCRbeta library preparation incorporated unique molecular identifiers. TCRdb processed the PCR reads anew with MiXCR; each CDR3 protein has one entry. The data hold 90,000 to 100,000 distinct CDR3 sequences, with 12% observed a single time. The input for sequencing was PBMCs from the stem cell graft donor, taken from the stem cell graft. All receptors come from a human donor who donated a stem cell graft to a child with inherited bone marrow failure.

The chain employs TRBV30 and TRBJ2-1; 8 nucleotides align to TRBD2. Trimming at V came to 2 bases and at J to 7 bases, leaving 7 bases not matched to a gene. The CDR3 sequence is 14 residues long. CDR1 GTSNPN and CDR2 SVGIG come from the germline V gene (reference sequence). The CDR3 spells CAWSRGLVTNEQFF. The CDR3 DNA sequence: TGTGCCTGGAGTCGGGGACTAGTAACAAATGAGCAGTTCTTC. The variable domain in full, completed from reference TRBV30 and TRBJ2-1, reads SQTIHQWPATLVQPVGSPLSLECTVEGTSNPNLYWYRQAAGRGLQLLFYSVGIGQISSEVPQNLSASRPQDRQFILSSKKLLLSDSGFYLCAWSRGLVTNEQFFGPGTRLTVL.

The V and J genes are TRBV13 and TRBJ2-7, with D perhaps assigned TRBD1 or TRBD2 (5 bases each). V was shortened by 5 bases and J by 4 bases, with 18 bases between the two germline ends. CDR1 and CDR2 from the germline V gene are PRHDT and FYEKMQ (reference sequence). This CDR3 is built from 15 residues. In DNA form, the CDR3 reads TGTGCCAGCAGCCCCCTCCTTGGATGGGGGTACGAGCAGTACTTC. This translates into CASSPLLGWGYEQYF. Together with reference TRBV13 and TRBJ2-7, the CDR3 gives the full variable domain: AAGVIQSPRHLIKEKRETATLKCYPIPRHDTVYWYQQGPGQDPQFLISFYEKMQSDKGSIPDRFSAQQFSDYHSELNMSSLELGDSALYFCASSPLLGWGYEQYFGPGTRLTVT.

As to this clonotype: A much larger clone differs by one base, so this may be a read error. This CDR3 is CASSQGDTRYF. CDR3 sequence (DNA): TGCGCCAGCAGCCAAGGGGATACGCGGTATTTT. The chain links TRBV4-3 to TRBJ2-3, with D uncertain. Looked up from germline, CDR1 is LGHNA and CDR2 is YSLEER. CDR3 length: 11 amino acids.

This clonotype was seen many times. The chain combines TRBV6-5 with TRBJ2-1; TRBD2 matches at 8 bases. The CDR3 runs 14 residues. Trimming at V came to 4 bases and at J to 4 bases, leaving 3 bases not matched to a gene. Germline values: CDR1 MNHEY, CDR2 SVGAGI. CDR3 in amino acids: CASSFSGAYNEQFF. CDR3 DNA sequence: TGTGCCAGCAGTTTTAGCGGGGCATACAATGAGCAGTTCTTC.

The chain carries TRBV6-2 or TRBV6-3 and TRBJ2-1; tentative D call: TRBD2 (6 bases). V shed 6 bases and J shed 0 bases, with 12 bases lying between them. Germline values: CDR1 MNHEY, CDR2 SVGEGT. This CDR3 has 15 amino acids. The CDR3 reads CASSWGVSSYNEQFF. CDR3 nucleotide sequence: TGTGCCAGCAGCTGGGGGGTGAGCTCCTACAATGAGCAGTTCTTC.

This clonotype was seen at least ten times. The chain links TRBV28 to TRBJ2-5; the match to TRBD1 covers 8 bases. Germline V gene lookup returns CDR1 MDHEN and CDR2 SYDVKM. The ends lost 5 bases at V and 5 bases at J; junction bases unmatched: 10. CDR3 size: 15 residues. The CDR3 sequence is CASSPRQGHVETQYF. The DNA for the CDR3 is TGTGCCAGCAGTCCCAGACAGGGGCATGTGGAGACCCAGTACTTC.

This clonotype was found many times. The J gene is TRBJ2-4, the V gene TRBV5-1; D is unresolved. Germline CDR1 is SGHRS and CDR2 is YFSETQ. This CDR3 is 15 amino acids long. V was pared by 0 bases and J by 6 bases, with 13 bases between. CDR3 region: CASSLGGAVGNIQYF. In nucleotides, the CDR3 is TGCGCCAGCAGCTTGGGGGGTGCGGTCGGAAACATTCAGTACTTC.

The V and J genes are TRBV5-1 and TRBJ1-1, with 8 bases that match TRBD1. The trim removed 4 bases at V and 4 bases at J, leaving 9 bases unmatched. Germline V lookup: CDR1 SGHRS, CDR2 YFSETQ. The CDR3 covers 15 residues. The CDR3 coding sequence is TGCGCCAGCAGCCCAAGGACAGGGTGGACCACTGAAGCTTTCTTT. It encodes CASSPRTGWTTEAFF.

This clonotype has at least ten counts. The CDR3 DNA follows: TGTGCCACCAGCAGAGGACCCCCAGGGAATGGAGGAAACACCATATATTTT. It yields the protein CATSRGPPGNGGNTIYF. The rearrangement uses TRBV15 and TRBJ1-3; D might be TRBD1 (5 bases). V dropped 1 base and J dropped 4 bases, with 17 bases sitting between them. CDR1 is LNHNV, CDR2 YYDKDF, per germline (reference sequence). This CDR3 is built from 17 residues.

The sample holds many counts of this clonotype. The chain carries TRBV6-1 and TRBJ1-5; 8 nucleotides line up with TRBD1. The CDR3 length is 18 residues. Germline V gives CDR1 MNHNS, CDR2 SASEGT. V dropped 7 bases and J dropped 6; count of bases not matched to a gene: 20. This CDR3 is CASTGARQGISSGQPQHF. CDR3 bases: TGTGCCAGCACGGGGGCGCGACAGGGGATATCTAGCGGTCAGCCCCAGCATTTT.